This T cell receptor (beta chain) emerged from a study of blood T cell repertoires in COVID-19. Study details: From T cells, B-cell-depleted T cells, or PBMCs came the material, which was cDNA or gDNA.

Only in-frame clones appear in the TCRdb table, and some are missing; sequencing was by immunoSEQ multiplex PCR. The sample yields 200,000 to 250,000 clones, more than 60% seen once. V lost 0 bases to trimming and J lost 4 bases; unmatched junction nucleotides: 8. The CDR3 covers 16 residues. Per the germline V gene, CDR1 is SGHRS and CDR2 is YFSETQ. Sequences were obtained from peripheral blood. The gene calls are TRBV5-1 and TRBJ2-5, with 8 nucleotides matching TRBD2. The TCR sequence derives from a woman aged 40 to 49 with active or convalescent COVID-19. The CDR3 reads CASSLAAAGASETQYF. CDR3 coding DNA: TGCGCCAGCAGCTTGGCCGCAGCGGGGGCCTCAGAGACCCAGTACTTC.